This T cell receptor beta chain is drawn from a study of T cells in Graves' hyperthyroidism and ophthalmopathy. Study background: Peripheral blood was taken when the disease was first diagnosed, before any treatment began.

Any patient presenting with uncontrolled infection, other autoimmune disease, pregnancy or lactation was left out. The authors took PBMCs from 7.5 to 10 ml fresh peripheral blood. Germline V gene sequence: CDR1 SGHRS, CDR2 YFSETQ. The CDR3 is made up of 14 amino acids. It was RNA transcripts that yielded the amplified TCR beta CDR3 regions. First-round RT-PCR targeting the TCR CDR3 was performed with the HTBI primer set. TCRdb re-called the multiplex PCR reads through MiXCR, storing one row per CDR3 protein. The table includes about 350,000 distinct CDR3 sequences, 18% detected once. The sample holds a few counts of this clonotype. A read error may explain this, as a much larger clone is one base away.

The V gene is TRBV5-1, the J gene TRBJ1-1; D possibly corresponds to TRBD1 (6 bases). The sample was blood. The receptor's source is a woman between 40 and 50 years old with Graves' ophthalmopathy. CDR3 sequence: CASSSSGTTAEVFF. The CDR3 bases are TGCGCCAGCAGCTCCTCCGGGACAACGGCTGAAGTTTTCTTT. Supplemented by reference TRBV5-1 and TRBJ1-1, the full variable domain reads KAGVTQTPRYLIKTRGQQVTLSCSPISGHRSVSWYQQTPGQGLQFLFEYFSETQRNKGNFPGRFSGRQFSNSRSEMNVSTLELGDSALYLCASSSSGTTAEVFFGQGTRLTVV.